The clone carrying this T cell receptor beta chain occurred a few times. Likely unrecorded immune exposures existed in these nominally healthy donors. The PCR had 60 Vbeta and 13 Jbeta primers. Libraries were prepared by immunoSEQ multiplex PCR; TCRdb keeps only in-frame clonotypes and omits some of them. The table shows some 150,000 clones, with roughly 73% occurring only once. This sample was taken from a study of cytomegalovirus exposure and HLA in healthy donors. Overall study context: Earlier sequencing of about 179 million T cells yielded roughly 100 million unique TCR beta sequences. A preliminary data release comprised around 85 million unique TCRs obtained from HLA-typed donors.

V was clipped by 4 bases and J by 6 bases; unmatched bases: 9. In germline, CDR1 is LNHDA, CDR2 SQIVND (reference sequence). This CDR3 has 16 residues. What was sequenced was PBMCs. The sequence derives from a male donor in good health and CMV-seronegative. This chain connects TRBV19 to TRBJ2-1, with 10 positions matching TRBD2. CDR3 sequence reads: CASSTPGSGGGNEQFF. Here the CDR3 DNA reads TGTGCCAGTAGTACCCCCGGCAGCGGGGGGGGCAATGAGCAGTTCTTC.